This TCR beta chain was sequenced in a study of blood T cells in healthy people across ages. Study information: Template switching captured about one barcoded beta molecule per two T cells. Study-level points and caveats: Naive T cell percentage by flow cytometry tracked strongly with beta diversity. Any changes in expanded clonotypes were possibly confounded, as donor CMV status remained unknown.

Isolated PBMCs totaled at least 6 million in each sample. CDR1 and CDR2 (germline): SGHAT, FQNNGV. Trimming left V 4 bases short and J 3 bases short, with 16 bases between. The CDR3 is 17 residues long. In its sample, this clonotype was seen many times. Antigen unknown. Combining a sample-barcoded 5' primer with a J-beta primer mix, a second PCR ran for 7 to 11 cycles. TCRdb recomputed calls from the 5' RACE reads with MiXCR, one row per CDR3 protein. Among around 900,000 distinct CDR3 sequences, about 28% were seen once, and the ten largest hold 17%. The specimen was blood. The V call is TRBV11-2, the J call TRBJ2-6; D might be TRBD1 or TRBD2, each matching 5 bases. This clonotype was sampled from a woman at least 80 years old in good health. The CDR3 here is CASSSRASGLGANVLTF. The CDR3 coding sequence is TGTGCCAGCAGCTCCAGAGCGTCGGGGCTTGGGGCCAACGTCCTGACTTTC.